This TCR beta chain stems from a study of CXCR3-negative and CXCR3-positive naive CD8 T cells. Study observations and caveats: Naive CXCR3-positive and CXCR3-negative cells shared TRBV-TRBJ usage; memory cells diverged.

5' RACE that incorporated UMI labels was used to prepare the TRB cDNA libraries. TCRdb reprocessed the 5' RACE reads, with one entry per CDR3 protein and no DNA. Its table lists more than 45,000 distinct CDR3 sequences. The CDR3 sequence is 16 residues long. Per germline, CDR1 SSHAT and CDR2 FNYEAQ (reference sequence). As to this clonotype: What it binds is not known.

V gene TRBV7-7 combines with J gene TRBJ2-1; no DNA is available, so the TRBD1 call from TCRdb remains unchecked. The sequence derives from a human donor in good health. Some clones in this sample may be carry-over from other donors' samples. Material for sequencing was naive CXCR3- CD8+ T cells from blood. Subset given: CD45RO-CCR7+CD27+CD95- naive CD8+ T cells lacking CXCR3 (TNR3-). The CDR3 protein is CASSLYSAGAYNEQFF.